This TCR beta chain was sequenced during a study of OX40 agonist ivuxolimab in advanced cancers. The wider study: Every 2 weeks, ivuxolimab was infused into the patients intravenously at between 0.01 and 10 mg/kg.

Germline V gene lookup returns CDR1 WSHSY and CDR2 SAAADI. This CDR3 has 12 residues. V shed 5 bases and J shed 6 bases, with 8 bases lying between them. Repertoires were generated with immunoSEQ multiplex PCR, while TCRdb's copy carries only in-frame clones and drops some. The sample yields tens of thousands of clones, 80% to 90% seen once. This clonotype was sampled from an adult with an advanced solid tumor such as melanoma, head and neck, liver or kidney cancer. Specimen: CD4+ or CD8+ T cells sorted from blood, collected in a trial of the OX40 agonist ivuxolimab. The rearrangement joins TRBV10-2 to TRBJ1-5; D is unresolved. CDR3 in amino acids: CASSWEGQPQHF. The CDR3 DNA follows: TGCGCCAGCAGTTGGGAAGGTCAGCCCCAGCATTTT.